This T cell receptor beta chain was captured by sequencing in a study of CD8 T cells in ankylosing spondylitis. CDR1 is SQVTM and CDR2 is ANQGSEA in the germline V gene. The CDR3 is 15 residues long. The ends were cut back, 1 base at V and 6 bases at J, with 19 bases in the middle. TCRdb reanalysed the 5' RACE reads using MiXCR and keeps one entry per CDR3 protein. In the table there are 250,000 or so distinct CDR3 sequences, over 15% of which are singletons. General observations from the study: Matched synovial fluid from ankylosing spondylitis patients was reported to be enriched for disease-linked clones. Typical of ankylosing spondylitis blood, it appeared, was a TCR beta motif of several highly homologous variants.

Details on this clonotype: Its antigen remains unidentified.

The specimen was blood, either unsorted or a sorted T cell fraction (not recorded which). The chain recombines TRBV29-1 with TRBJ2-7, with D maybe TRBD1 (7 bases). The clonotype comes from a male donor with ankylosing spondylitis or in good health (not recorded which). The CDR3 region has the DNA TGCAGCGTTGAAGGGGGGACAGCCCTGGGGGGCGAGCAGTACTTC. Translation gives CSVEGGTALGGEQYF.